The 26 T cell receptor beta chains below all came from one sample that was sequenced in a study of OX40 agonist ivuxolimab in advanced cancers. The protocol used for the library was the immunoSEQ multiplex PCR assay. TCRdb limited this immuneACCESS table to in-frame rearrangements with V and J called. A share of clones is missing; checked studies link under half to unresolved V genes, and the rest is unexplained. The sample contains tens of thousands of clones, about four fifths of them found a single time. In total, the top ten clones hold roughly 36% of the sample. The starting material was CD4+ or CD8+ T cells sorted from blood, obtained in a trial of the OX40 agonist ivuxolimab. These receptors originate from an adult with an advanced solid tumor such as melanoma, head and neck, liver or kidney cancer.

The chain couples TRBV6-5 to TRBJ2-7; D is possibly TRBD1 (5 bases). The CDR3 extends over 15 amino acids. V was cut by 0 bases and J by 2 bases, with 11 bases left in between. Germline lookup yields CDR1 MNHEY and CDR2 SVGAGI. The CDR3 spells CASSYSIDRPYEQYF. The CDR3 DNA follows: TGTGCCAGCAGTTACTCGATAGACAGACCCTACGAGCAGTACTTC.

The chain has TRBV19 and TRBJ2-7; TRBD2 matches 9 bases. The CDR3 is 16 residues long. Germline lookup yields CDR1 LNHDA and CDR2 SQIVND (reference sequence). V gave up 1 base and J gave up 2 bases; unmatched junction bases: 6. CDR3 coding DNA: TGTGCCAGTAGTATAGGGGATAGCGGGAGCCCCTACGAGCAGTACTTC. Its protein is CASSIGDSGSPYEQYF.

V is TRBV27 and J is TRBJ1-1, with a weak D call TRBD1 (6 bases). V lost 3 bases, J lost 9 bases, and 11 bases lay in between. The CDR3 is made up of 12 amino acids. Germline V gene lookup returns CDR1 MNHEY and CDR2 SMNVEV (reference sequence). Here the CDR3 reads CASSFLQGKAFF. In nucleotides, the CDR3 is TGTGCCAGCAGTTTTCTCCAGGGGAAAGCTTTCTTT.

This sequence joins TRBV7-6 and TRBJ2-7; possible D gene TRBD1, 5 bases. The CDR3 extends over 13 amino acids. Trimming took off 6 bases at V and 5 bases at J, with 14 bases between the two ends. Looked up from germline, CDR1 is SGHVS and CDR2 is FNYEAQ. As DNA, the CDR3 is TGTGCCAGCAGTAATATCAGGGTGAACGAGCAGTACTTC. Translated, it gives CASSNIRVNEQYF.

The genes are TRBV28 and TRBJ2-7; D gene unclear. Between the trimmed V and J ends, which lost 2 bases and 3 bases, there was a span of 8 bases. This CDR3 contains 13 residues. Germline assignment: CDR1 MDHEN and CDR2 SYDVKM. The CDR3 loop reads CASSLSRYYEQYF. The CDR3 nucleotides are TGTGCCAGCAGTTTAAGCCGGTACTACGAGCAGTACTTC.

The V and J genes are TRBV6-5 and TRBJ2-1, with D hard to call. CDR1 and CDR2 from the germline V gene are MNHEY and SVGAGI. The CDR3 spans 13 residues. The V end lost 2 bases, the J end lost 2 bases, and 4 bases lay between the germline ends. Written as DNA, the CDR3 is TGTGCCAGCAGTTACACTACCTACAATGAGCAGTTCTTC. This encodes CASSYTTYNEQFF.

The chain employs TRBV27 and TRBJ1-1, with 7 bases identical to TRBD1. The CDR3 runs 14 residues. Trimming cost V 6 bases and J 1 base; bases outside gene matches: 5. Germline CDR1 MNHEY, CDR2 SMNVEV (reference sequence). This chain's CDR3 is CASSTGTANTEAFF. Written as DNA, the CDR3 is TGTGCCAGCAGCACCGGGACAGCGAACACTGAAGCTTTCTTT.

The rearrangement joins TRBV28 to TRBJ2-5, with TRBD2 matching over 13 bases. With V trimmed by 6 bases and J by 4 bases, 11 bases remained unmatched. The CDR3 has 17 residues. Per the germline V gene, CDR1 is MDHEN and CDR2 is SYDVKM. The CDR3 protein is CASRNPRTSGSGETQYF. The CDR3 nucleotides are TGTGCCAGCAGAAATCCCCGGACTAGCGGGAGTGGAGAGACCCAGTACTTC.

This sequence joins TRBV29-1 and TRBJ2-7, with 9 positions matching TRBD2. This CDR3 has 13 residues. The V gene's germline CDR1 is SQVTM and CDR2 ANQGSEA. The V gene end was trimmed by 3 bases and the J gene end by 4 bases; junction bases not matched to a gene: 4. For the CDR3, the DNA is TGCAGCGTTGAGTCTGCGGGAGGGTACGAGCAGTACTTC. Residues: CSVESAGGYEQYF.

V usage is TRBV6-5 and J usage is TRBJ2-1; D is uncertain. With 2 bases removed from V and 8 bases from J, the gap between germline ends came to 4 bases. The germline V gene has CDR1 MNHEY and CDR2 SVGAGI. The CDR3 has 11 residues. Here the CDR3 DNA reads TGTGCCAGCAGTTACGTGGATGAGCAGTTCTTC. Encoded protein: CASSYVDEQFF.

This CDR3 is CASSPARVRAGELFF. The CDR3 DNA sequence: TGTGCCAGCAGCCCCGCGCGGGTGAGGGCCGGGGAGCTGTTTTTT. V usage is TRBV7-8 and J usage is TRBJ2-2; D is possibly TRBD2 (5 bases). V was trimmed by 5 bases and J by 6 bases, leaving 16 bases between them. The CDR3 totals 15 residues. Germline values: CDR1 SGHVS, CDR2 FQNEAQ.

The rearrangement links TRBV29-1 to TRBJ2-1; 8 bases are a match to TRBD1. CDR1 is SQVTM and CDR2 is ANQGSEA in the germline V gene. The ends lost 0 bases at V and 5 bases at J; junction bases unmatched: 6. The CDR3 has 15 amino acids. Here the CDR3 DNA reads TGCAGCGTTGAAGAAGCAGGGGGCGGCGACAATGAGCAGTTCTTC. Translation: CSVEEAGGGDNEQFF.

The CDR3 bases are TGTGCCTGGAGTGTACCGGGCCCAAGTCCCCACGAGCAGTACTTC. It codes for CAWSVPGPSPHEQYF. The V call is TRBV30, the J call TRBJ2-7; D gene unclear. Trimming cost V 0 bases and J 5 bases, with 17 bases left between them. CDR1 and CDR2 (germline): GTSNPN, SVGIG (reference sequence). The CDR3 consists of 15 residues.

CDR3 in amino acids: CASSSKRGRTDTQYF. As DNA, the CDR3 is TGTGCCAGCAGCTCGAAGCGGGGCCGCACAGATACGCAGTATTTT. V usage is TRBV9 and J usage is TRBJ2-3, with 7 bases fitting TRBD2. CDR3 length equals 15 residues. J was trimmed by 1 base and V by 4 bases; bases with no gene match: 6. The germline V gene encodes CDR1 SGDLS and CDR2 YYNGEE.

The table lists this clone with a count of one. The genes are TRBV11-1 and TRBJ2-2; unclear D gene. CDR1 and CDR2 from the germline V gene are SGHAT and FQDESV (reference sequence). The length of the CDR3 is 12 residues. V was pared by 3 bases and J by 6 bases, with 5 bases between. This chain's CDR3 is CASSFGAGELFF. The CDR3 region has the DNA TGTGCCAGCAGCTTTGGAGCCGGGGAGCTGTTTTTT.

The rearrangement joins TRBV7-9 to TRBJ2-7, with no clear D. The germline V gene encodes CDR1 SEHNR and CDR2 FQNEAQ (reference sequence). This CDR3 has 14 amino acids. V was clipped by 5 bases and J by 5 bases, with 16 bases between them. CDR3: CASSPTVLIHEQYF. In DNA, the CDR3 is TGTGCCAGCAGCCCAACAGTTCTTATCCACGAGCAGTACTTC. Based on the CDR3 plus reference TRBV7-9 and TRBJ2-7, the full variable domain is DTGVSQNPRHKITKRGQNVTFRCDPISEHNRLYWYRQTLGQGPEFLTYFQNEAQLEKSRLLSDRFSAERPKGSFSTLEIQRTEQGDSAMYLCASSPTVLIHEQYFGPGTRLTVT.

The gene calls are TRBV4-1 and TRBJ2-1; TRBD1 or TRBD2 may be the D gene (6 bases each). Germline V gives CDR1 MGHRA, CDR2 YSYEKL. Trimming left V 0 bases short and J 6 bases short, with 9 bases between. The CDR3 is 14 amino acids. CDR3 nucleotides: TGCGCCAGCAGCCAAGATGGGGGGCTCAATGAGCAGTTCTTC. Translating it yields CASSQDGGLNEQFF.

CDR3 protein: CASSPLAPSTDTQYF. In nucleotides, the CDR3 is TGTGCCAGCAGTCCACTAGCGCCTAGCACAGATACGCAGTATTTT. The V call is TRBV6-5, the J call TRBJ2-3, with 7 bases identical to TRBD2. CDR1 MNHEY and CDR2 SVGAGI come from the germline V gene. CDR3 size: 15 residues. V shed 5 bases and J 0 bases; nucleotides not matched to a gene: 5.

The rearrangement uses TRBV28 and TRBJ2-7, with TRBD1 as a possible D gene (6 bases). CDR1 and CDR2 from the germline V gene are MDHEN and SYDVKM. With 2 bases removed from V and 7 bases from J, the gap between germline ends came to 18 bases. This CDR3 region has 15 residues. This CDR3 is CASSLPDNKGEEQYF. CDR3 DNA: TGTGCCAGCAGTTTACCGGACAACAAGGGGGAAGAGCAGTACTTC.

V is TRBV4-1 and J is TRBJ1-2; D is unclear. CDR1 is MGHRA and CDR2 is YSYEKL in the germline V gene. The V and J ends lost 0 bases and 0 bases respectively, with 8 bases between them. The CDR3 runs to 15 residues. CDR3 in amino acids: CASSQEFGTNYGYTF. The CDR3 DNA sequence: TGCGCCAGCAGCCAAGAGTTCGGCACTAACTATGGCTACACCTTC.

The chain links TRBV6-1 to TRBJ1-5; tentative D call: TRBD1 (5 bases). The CDR3 has 14 amino acids. Trimming took 3 bases from V and 4 from J, leaving 10 bases between them. Germline V gene data show CDR1 as MNHNS and CDR2 as SASEGT. The CDR3 nucleotides are TGTGCCAGCAGTGAGGGACGGGAGAATCAGCCCCAGCATTTT. Protein product: CASSEGRENQPQHF.

This clone appeared once. CDR3 residues: CASSPQANYEQYF. The CDR3 DNA follows: TGTGCCAGCTCACCACAGGCTAACTACGAGCAGTACTTC. The V gene is TRBV18, the J gene TRBJ2-7; unclear D gene. Germline V gene data show CDR1 as KGHSH and CDR2 as LQKENI. With 1 base removed from V and 3 bases from J, the gap between germline ends came to 7 bases. This CDR3 spans 13 amino acids.

The V call is TRBV7-6, the J call TRBJ2-5, with TRBD2 as a possible D gene (6 bases). The CDR3 covers 14 residues. Germline CDR1 and CDR2: SGHVS and FNYEAQ. V gave up 0 bases and J gave up 5 bases, with 10 bases separating them. CDR3 loop: CASSLAGGPETQYF. CDR3 bases: TGTGCCAGCAGCTTAGCGGGAGGACCCGAGACCCAGTACTTC.

The chain uses TRBV30 and TRBJ2-7, with 7 bases that match TRBD2. V was clipped by 7 bases and J by 1 base; unmatched bases: 4. The germline V gene encodes CDR1 GTSNPN and CDR2 SVGIG (reference sequence). The CDR3 spans 12 residues. CDR3: CALAGTSYEQYF. The CDR3 coding sequence is TGTGCCTTAGCGGGTACTTCCTACGAGCAGTACTTC.

This clone is a singleton in its sample. The J gene is TRBJ2-1, the V gene TRBV5-3; D possibly corresponds to TRBD2 (5 bases). TRBV5-3 is an ORF for which the function is uncertain. There are 16 residues in the CDR3. V lost 2 bases and J 4 bases, leaving 16 bases between the germline ends. The CDR3 is CARSFTDSRTYNEQFF. CDR3 nucleotides: TGTGCCAGAAGCTTTACGGACTCCCGAACGTACAATGAGCAGTTCTTC.

The genes are TRBV4-1 and TRBJ1-3, with TRBD1 matching 7 bases. The junction had 3 bases not matched to a gene; V was cut back by 0 bases and J by 4 bases. The CDR3 runs to 15 residues. Germline V gives CDR1 MGHRA, CDR2 YSYEKL. The CDR3 nucleotides are TGCGCCAGCAGCCAAGATGGAGGGGGCGGAAACACCATATATTTT. It is translated as CASSQDGGGGNTIYF.